The clone carrying this TCR beta chain was seen once. Its target is not known. The source of the sample is a study of blood T cells in healthy people across ages. Study-level results: Researchers report that TCR beta diversity correlated strongly with naive T cell percentage. Relative to aged donors, long-lived donors carried more naive CD4+ cells and displayed higher diversity.

Then a second PCR, running roughly 6 to 11 cycles, was carried out with a sample-barcoded 5' primer and a J-beta primer mix. Carrying 12 random nucleotides, a template-switch adaptor labeled each individual cDNA molecule. One entry per CDR3 protein, called by TCRdb with MiXCR from the 5' RACE reads. The table has around 1.5 million distinct CDR3 sequences, approximately 63% seen once; the top ten hold roughly 6.3%. The germline CDR1 and CDR2 sequences are MNHEY and SVGEGT. V was trimmed by 7 bases and J by 6 bases, leaving 16 bases between them. This CDR3 is 13 amino acids long. Each sample gave at least 6.5 million isolated PBMCs.

The specimen sequenced was blood. The sequence was obtained from a young man in good health. The chain carries TRBV6-2 or TRBV6-3 and TRBJ2-7; perhaps D is TRBD1 or TRBD2 (6 bases each). The DNA for the CDR3 is TGTGCCAGCAAGGGGGGCGCCAGAAGCGAGCAGTACTTC. It is translated as CASKGGARSEQYF.